The clone carrying this T cell receptor (beta chain) was found once. The antigen is unknown. The sample carries other DNA sequences with the same CDR3. This record belongs to a study of graft-versus-host responses after intestinal transplantation. On the study more broadly: Transplants were multivisceral, liver-intestinal, or isolated intestinal. Recipients across the board were started on anti-thymocyte globulin induction, then kept on tacrolimus and steroids for about 3 years.

Here immunoSEQ multiplex PCR was the method, and the copy in TCRdb shows in-frame clones only, minus some. The sample includes about 85,000 clones, about four fifths seen only once; the top ten take about 0.8%. Study-level results: Elevated graft-versus-host to host-versus-graft clonal ratios in allografts were recorded for patients with graft-donor T cell macrochimerism.

The source was unstimulated CD4+ T cells sorted from spleen or lymph node cells, collected before intestinal transplant. This TCR came from a human donor who received an intestinal transplant.

CDR3: CASSLDGGSTDTQYF. The DNA of the CDR3 is TGTGCCAGCAGCTTAGACGGGGGGAGCACAGATACGCAGTATTTT. This chain uses TRBV7-2 with TRBJ2-3; TRBD2 agrees at 7 bases. The CDR3 runs 15 residues. From germline, CDR1 is SGHTA and CDR2 FQGNSA. J was trimmed by 0 bases and V by 1 base; bases with no gene match: 1.